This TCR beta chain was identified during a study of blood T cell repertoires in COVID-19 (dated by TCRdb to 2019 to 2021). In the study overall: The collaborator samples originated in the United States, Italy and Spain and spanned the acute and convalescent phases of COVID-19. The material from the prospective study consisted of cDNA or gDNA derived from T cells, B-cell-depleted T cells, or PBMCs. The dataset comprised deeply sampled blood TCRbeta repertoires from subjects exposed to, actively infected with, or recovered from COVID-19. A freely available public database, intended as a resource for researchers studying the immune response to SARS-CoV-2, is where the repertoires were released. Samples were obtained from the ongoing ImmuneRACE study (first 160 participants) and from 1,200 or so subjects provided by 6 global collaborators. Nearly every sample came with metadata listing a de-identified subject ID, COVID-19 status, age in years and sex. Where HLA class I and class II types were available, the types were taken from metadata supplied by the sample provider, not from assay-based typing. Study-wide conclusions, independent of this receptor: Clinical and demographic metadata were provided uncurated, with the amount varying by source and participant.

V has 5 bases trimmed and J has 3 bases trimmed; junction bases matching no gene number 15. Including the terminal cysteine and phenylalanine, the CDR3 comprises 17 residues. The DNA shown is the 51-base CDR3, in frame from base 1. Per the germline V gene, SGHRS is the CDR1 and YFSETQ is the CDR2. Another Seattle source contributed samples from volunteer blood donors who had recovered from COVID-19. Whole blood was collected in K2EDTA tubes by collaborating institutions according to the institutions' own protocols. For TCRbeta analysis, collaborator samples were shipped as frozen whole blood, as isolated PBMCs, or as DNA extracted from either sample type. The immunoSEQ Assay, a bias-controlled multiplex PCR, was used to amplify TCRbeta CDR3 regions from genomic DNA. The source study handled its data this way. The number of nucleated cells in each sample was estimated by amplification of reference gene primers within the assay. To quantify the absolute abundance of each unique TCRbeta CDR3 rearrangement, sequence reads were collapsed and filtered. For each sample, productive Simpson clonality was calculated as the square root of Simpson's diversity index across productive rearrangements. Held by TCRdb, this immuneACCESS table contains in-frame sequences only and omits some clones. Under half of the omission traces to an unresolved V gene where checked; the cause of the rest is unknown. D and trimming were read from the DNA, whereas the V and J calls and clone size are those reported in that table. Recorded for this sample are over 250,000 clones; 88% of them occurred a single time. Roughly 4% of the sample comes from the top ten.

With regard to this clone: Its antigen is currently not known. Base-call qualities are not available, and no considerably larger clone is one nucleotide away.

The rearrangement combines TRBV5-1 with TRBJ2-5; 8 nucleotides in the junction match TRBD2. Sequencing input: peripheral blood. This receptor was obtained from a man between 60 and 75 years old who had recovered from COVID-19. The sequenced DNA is TGCGCCAGCAGTGACGGGACTAGGGGAAAGGGGGAAGAGACCCAGTACTTC. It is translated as CASSDGTRGKGEETQYF.